The rows below give T cell receptor beta chains drawn from one sample of a study of OX40 agonist ivuxolimab in advanced cancers. The assay was immunoSEQ multiplex PCR, and TCRdb's table has in-frame clones only and misses some. The repertoire holds 45,000 to 55,000 clones, with roughly 94% as singletons. The material sequenced was CD4+ or CD8+ T cells sorted from blood, taken in a trial of the OX40 agonist ivuxolimab. These receptors were taken from an adult with an advanced solid tumor such as melanoma, head and neck, liver or kidney cancer. Both conserved end residues are part of each CDR3.

J gene | V gene | CDR3 protein
TRBJ2-7 | TRBV15 | CATSSAGTGVEQYF
TRBJ2-3 | TRBV9 | CASSATSGKSTDTQYF
TRBJ2-7 | TRBV27 | CASRGGTSYEQYF
TRBJ2-7 | TRBV9 | CASSGTDSYEQYF
TRBJ1-5 | TRBV28 | CASSLLGVQPQHF
TRBJ2-7 | TRBV7-9 | CASSPGAGSYEQYF
TRBJ2-7 | TRBV6-5 | CASSSAGSYEQYF
TRBJ2-1 | TRBV6-5 | CASSFTSGPYNEQFF
TRBJ2-3 | TRBV7-2 | CASSPSQDTQYF
TRBJ2-3 | TRBV7-9 | CASSEGANTDTQYF
TRBJ2-3 | TRBV7-2 | CASSLGVDSTDTQYF
TRBJ2-7 | TRBV4-1 | CASSQGDGLMLYF
TRBJ2-3 | TRBV28 | CASSPPTGDSTDTQYF
TRBJ1-3 | TRBV4-1 | CASSGRQGPGNTIYF
TRBJ1-1 | TRBV5-8 | CASSLIRARAEAFF
TRBJ2-1 | TRBV9 | CASSVLREGQGNEQFF
TRBJ1-4 | TRBV28 | CASRRLSEKLFF
TRBJ1-1 | TRBV4-3 | CASSQTLNTEAFF
TRBJ2-7 | TRBV27 | CASSPLSYEQYF
TRBJ2-3 | TRBV6-1 | CASSVGRDTDTQYF
TRBJ1-5 | TRBV5-4 | CASSSGQGLGQPQHF
TRBJ2-1 | TRBV19 | CASSMWGDSSYNEQFF
TRBJ2-4 | TRBV28 | CASREQGGNIQYF
TRBJ2-7 | TRBV5-1 | CASSLDPGTRTYEQYF
TRBJ2-3 | TRBV6-4 | CASSDEGGGTDTQYF
TRBJ2-1 | TRBV21-1 | CAREGTFHEQFF
TRBJ2-7 | TRBV19 | CASSIDRSGLYEQYF
TRBJ2-1 | TRBV27 | CASSLNRGSNEQFF
TRBJ2-1 | TRBV27 | CASSPRDRYNEQFF
TRBJ2-1 | TRBV9 | CASSEGLAGGGEQFF
TRBJ2-7 | TRBV27 | CASSRRGDYEQYF
TRBJ1-2 | TRBV28 | CASSIRATYGYTF
TRBJ1-2 | TRBV7-9 | CASSLASGTGDYGYTF
TRBJ2-1 | TRBV28 | CASSLGSGRFSEQFF
TRBJ1-1 | TRBV7-9 | CASSSTRTSMETEAFF
TRBJ1-4 | TRBV6-1 | CASQDRGPTNEKLFF
TRBJ2-1 | TRBV27 | CASSGSNNEQFF
TRBJ1-1 | TRBV4-2 | CASSQVWQTNTEAFF
TRBJ1-3 | TRBV4-1 | CASSQGTGVYGNTIYF
TRBJ1-2 | TRBV4-1 | CASSPLPTGSDGYTF
TRBJ2-7 | TRBV6-5 | CASSYSWDLTYEQYF
TRBJ2-2 | TRBV7-9 | CASSLATGDTGELFF
TRBJ1-1 | TRBV6-5 | CASSAGSYTEAFF
TRBJ1-4 | TRBV10-1 | CATRDSLSGLFF
NA | TRBV28 | CASSSGASSYEQYF
TRBJ2-1 | TRBV9 | CASSVGAGEFYNEQFF
TRBJ1-1 | TRBV5-1 | CASSRGDLEAFF
TRBJ2-7 | TRBV18 | CASSPRTSGISYEQYF
TRBJ2-3 | TRBV7-6 | CASSLTGASTDTQYF
TRBJ2-7 | TRBV9 | CASSSGPAGEQYF
TRBJ2-7 | TRBV9 | CASSVGQGAYEQYF
TRBJ2-7 | TRBV6-1 | CASSGAGVWGGKTYEQYF
TRBJ1-2 | TRBV7-2 | CASSHRTGGYTF
TRBJ2-7 | TRBV7-9 | CASSAPGGSSYEQYF
TRBJ2-7 | TRBV4-2 | CASSQAGKNEQYF